These 3 T cell receptor beta chains share one sample of origin, sequenced in a study of cytomegalovirus exposure and HLA in healthy donors. The PCR employed 60 Vbeta primers together with 13 Jbeta primers. Clones were sequenced by immunoSEQ multiplex PCR, and TCRdb holds only the in-frame ones, with some missing. The sample contains approximately 220,000 clones, 76% of which appear only once. Material for sequencing was PBMCs. The receptors originated from a man in his late teens or twenties in good health and CMV-seronegative.

The genes are TRBV30 and TRBJ1-3; D is unresolved. Per the germline V gene, CDR1 is GTSNPN and CDR2 is SVGIG (reference sequence). The CDR3 length is 16 residues. V lost 2 bases and J lost 0, with 14 bases in between. CDR3 region: CAWSIGIQSSGNTIYF. The CDR3 DNA reads as TGTGCCTGGAGTATCGGGATCCAGAGCTCTGGAAACACCATATATTTT.

This CDR3 reads CASSVGVAGVETQYF. The CDR3 DNA reads TGTGCCAGCAGCGTGGGGGTAGCGGGAGTAGAGACCCAGTACTTC. This chain uses TRBV9 with TRBJ2-5; 9 bases are a match to TRBD2. The CDR3 length is 15 residues. CDR1 and CDR2 (germline): SGDLS, YYNGEE. V lost 2 bases, J lost 4 bases, and 6 bases stayed unmatched.

The gene calls are TRBV9 and TRBJ1-1; 7 bases align to TRBD1. Per germline, CDR1 SGDLS and CDR2 YYNGEE. The CDR3 covers 15 residues. The V gene end was trimmed by 5 bases and the J gene end by 0 bases; junction bases not matched to a gene: 7. This CDR3 is CASSDRGQLNTEAFF. The CDR3 DNA reads TGTGCCAGCAGTGATAGGGGACAGTTGAACACTGAAGCTTTCTTT.